The 30 T cell receptor beta chains in this list originate from one sample, sequenced in a study of CD8+ T cells in alopecia areata. Sequencing used cDNA as its template, made by extracting RNA and reverse transcribing it. The table came from immunoSEQ multiplex PCR; TCRdb's copy has only in-frame clones and leaves some out. This table has roughly 110,000 clones, about 60% appearing once. The treatment denotes: oral pan-JAK inhibitor, 5-10 mg twice daily. The sample was CD8+ T cells sorted from blood, taken at week 24, from a patient treated with tofacitinib. All receptors derive from a human donor with alopecia areata.

CDR3 DNA sequence: TGTGCCTGGGACCCCGGGCAGGCTGTAGGATATGGCTACACCTTC. Its translation: CAWDPGQAVGYGYTF. The J gene is TRBJ1-2, the V gene TRBV30; D gene uncertain. Germline-derived CDR1 and CDR2 are GTSNPN and SVGIG (reference sequence). The CDR3 runs to 15 residues. The germline V and J ends were trimmed by 5 bases and 5 bases, with 21 bases remaining between them.

This chain connects TRBV7-2 to TRBJ2-1; 12 nucleotides line up with TRBD2. Trimming cost V 4 bases and J 5 bases; bases outside gene matches: 9. The CDR3 has 17 residues. Germline CDR1 is SGHTA and CDR2 is FQGNSA. The DNA for the CDR3 is TGTGCCAGCAGCTCCGCTAGCGGGGGGGCCATCGACAATGAGCAGTTCTTC. It yields the protein CASSSASGGAIDNEQFF.

The CDR3 nucleotides are TGTGCCAGCAGCTTCTCCTCACAGGGCGAAGAGACCCAGTACTTC. This sequence encodes CASSFSSQGEETQYF. The chain has TRBV7-9 and TRBJ2-5; D possibly corresponds to TRBD1 (6 bases). CDR3 size: 15 residues. The V gene lost 3 bases and the J gene lost 3 bases, with 14 bases spanning the gap. The germline gives CDR1 SEHNR, CDR2 FQNEAQ (reference sequence).

This clone was found a few times. The chain carries TRBV27 and TRBJ1-4; possible D gene TRBD1, 6 bases. CDR3 length: 14 amino acids. V was shortened by 8 bases and J by 7 bases, with 17 bases between the two germline ends. CDR1 and CDR2 (germline): MNHEY, SMNVEV (reference sequence). This chain's CDR3 is CASGTWTATEKLFF. CDR3 nucleotide sequence: TGTGCCAGCGGGACTTGGACAGCTACTGAAAAACTGTTTTTT.

This clone came up once. The CDR3 sequence is CASSQAEANYGYTF. The CDR3 DNA is TGTGCCAGCAGCCAAGCCGAGGCTAACTATGGCTACACCTTC. The genes are TRBV14 and TRBJ1-2; D ambiguous. This CDR3 is 14 amino acids long. The germline gives CDR1 SGHDN, CDR2 FVKESK. The V end lost 1 base, the J end lost 0 bases, and 6 bases lay between the germline ends.

This clone was seen a few times. The chain has TRBV7-9 and TRBJ2-1; tentatively, D is TRBD1 (6 bases). This CDR3 is 14 amino acids long. Trimming removed 6 bases from V and 10 bases from J, with 19 bases in between. Germline loops: CDR1 SEHNR, CDR2 FQNEAQ (reference sequence). The CDR3 nucleotides read TGTGCCAGCAGAAAACAGGGCCCCTATCGGGAGCAGTTCTTC. This sequence encodes CASRKQGPYREQFF.

CDR3 in amino acids: CASSQAFTGELFF. The CDR3 nucleotides are TGCGCCAGCAGCCAAGCATTTACCGGGGAGCTGTTTTTT. The J gene is TRBJ2-2, the V gene TRBV4-1, with no clear D. Germline V gives CDR1 MGHRA, CDR2 YSYEKL. The V gene lost 1 base and the J gene lost 5 bases, with 5 bases spanning the gap. The CDR3 runs to 13 residues.

This clone was detected a few times. The J gene is TRBJ2-5, the V gene TRBV4-1, with TRBD2 matching over 7 bases. Germline CDR1 reads MGHRA; CDR2 reads YSYEKL. V was clipped by 0 bases and J by 2 bases; unmatched bases: 12. The length of the CDR3 is 18 residues. The CDR3 bases are TGCGCCAGCAGCCAAGAAGTGGTGGCCGGGGGGTCACAAGAGACCCAGTACTTC. This encodes CASSQEVVAGGSQETQYF.

In this sample, this clone turned up a few times. The V call is TRBV7-9, the J call TRBJ2-3, with D hard to call. V lost 5 bases and J lost 5, with 8 bases in between. CDR3 length: 12 residues. Germline V gene lookup returns CDR1 SEHNR and CDR2 FQNEAQ (reference sequence). The CDR3 DNA reads TGTGCCAGCAGCGTAGACGGAGATACGCAGTATTTT. Translating it yields CASSVDGDTQYF.

This chain joins TRBV9 and TRBJ2-1, with D unresolved. The V end lost 2 bases, the J end lost 5 bases, and 17 bases lay between the germline ends. The germline V gene encodes CDR1 SGDLS and CDR2 YYNGEE. This CDR3 has 16 amino acids. The CDR3 loop reads CASSVVGHLGDNEQFF. The CDR3 DNA sequence: TGTGCCAGCAGCGTCGTTGGTCACCTAGGAGACAATGAGCAGTTCTTC.

This clone showed up just once. A read error likely explains this, since a far larger clone differs by one base. This sample also contains other DNA sequences that code for the same CDR3. V is TRBV14 and J is TRBJ2-7; D is unresolved. Germline V gives CDR1 SGHDN, CDR2 FVKESK. The CDR3 is 12 residues long. V shed 5 bases and J shed 7 bases, with 12 bases lying between them. The CDR3 region is CASSFTYNEQYF. The CDR3 region has the DNA TGTGCCAGCAGCTTCACCTACAATGAGCAGTACTTC.

V gene TRBV6-6 combines with J gene TRBJ2-7; 7 nucleotides line up with TRBD1. The CDR3 runs 14 residues. V lost 2 bases to trimming and J lost 2 bases; unmatched junction nucleotides: 3. Germline CDR1 and CDR2: MNHNY and SVGAGI (reference sequence). DNA of the CDR3: TGTGCCAGCAGTTACGCCGGACAGGCCTACGAGCAGTACTTC. As protein: CASSYAGQAYEQYF.

This clone was seen a few times. This chain links TRBV30 with TRBJ1-2, with D possibly matching TRBD1 (5 bases). This CDR3 region has 11 residues. Trimming removed 4 bases at V and 7 bases at J, with 10 bases between. CDR1 GTSNPN and CDR2 SVGIG come from the germline V gene (reference sequence). CDR3 DNA sequence: TGTGCCTGGATGGGGGGACGTGGCTACACCTTC. The encoded protein is CAWMGGRGYTF.

The chain carries TRBV27 and TRBJ1-2, with D perhaps TRBD1 (5 bases). The CDR3 has 13 amino acids. The germline V and J ends were trimmed by 4 bases and 5 bases, with 11 bases remaining between them. Germline V gene sequence: CDR1 MNHEY, CDR2 SMNVEV (reference sequence). Here the CDR3 reads CASSWGVGYGYTF. The CDR3 bases are TGTGCCAGCAGTTGGGGGGTGGGATATGGCTACACCTTC.

This clone has just a few counts. The gene calls are TRBV4-1 and TRBJ1-2; maybe TRBD1 (5 bases). CDR1 and CDR2 (germline): MGHRA, YSYEKL. Trimming stripped 4 bases from V and 6 bases from J, with 15 bases between. This CDR3 has 14 residues. Written as DNA, the CDR3 is TGCGCCAGCAGCCCGGGACCGACGCTCGATGGCTACACCTTC. Translating it yields CASSPGPTLDGYTF.

CDR3 loop: CASSLSGVSYNEQFF. CDR3 DNA sequence: TGTGCCAGCAGCCTTAGCGGAGTCTCCTACAATGAGCAGTTCTTC. The V gene is TRBV7-3, the J gene TRBJ2-1; D perhaps matches TRBD2 (6 bases). Per the germline V gene, CDR1 is SGHTA and CDR2 is FQGTGA. The CDR3 sequence is 15 residues long. The ends were cut back, 5 bases at V and 0 bases at J, with 11 bases in the middle.

This chain joins TRBV7-6 and TRBJ2-2, with TRBD2 matching 12 bases. Germline values: CDR1 SGHVS, CDR2 FNYEAQ. The V segment lost 3 bases and the J segment 4 bases; nucleotides outside the gene matches: 6. The CDR3 spans 17 residues. The CDR3 coding sequence is TGTGCCAGCAGCTTTGAACTAGCGGGGGGAGGCACCGGGGAGCTGTTTTTT. Its translation is CASSFELAGGGTGELFF.

The table lists this clone with a count of one. The identical CDR3 is also encoded by other nucleotide sequences in the sample. The rearrangement joins TRBV5-1 to TRBJ2-1; D gene ambiguous. The CDR3 loop spans 13 amino acids. V lost 0 bases, J lost 3 bases, and 4 bases lay in between. Germline lookup yields CDR1 SGHRS and CDR2 YFSETQ. The CDR3, as DNA: TGCGCCAGCAGCTTGGGAGGCTACAATGAGCAGTTCTTC. Protein product: CASSLGGYNEQFF. Together with reference TRBV5-1 and TRBJ2-1, the CDR3 gives the full variable domain: KAGVTQTPRYLIKTRGQQVTLSCSPISGHRSVSWYQQTPGQGLQFLFEYFSETQRNKGNFPGRFSGRQFSNSRSEMNVSTLELGDSALYLCASSLGGYNEQFFGPGTRLTVL.

Only one count was recorded for this clone. The V and J genes are TRBV6-5 and TRBJ2-3; TRBD1 matches at 7 bases. The germline CDR1 and CDR2 sequences are MNHEY and SVGAGI. V dropped 6 bases and J dropped 6; count of bases not matched to a gene: 6. The CDR3 totals 13 residues. CDR3 nucleotide sequence: TGTGCCAGCAGACCACAGGGGTTGGATACGCAGTATTTT. Protein: CASRPQGLDTQYF.

The rearrangement joins TRBV7-2 to TRBJ2-1, with D possibly being TRBD2 (7 bases). In germline, CDR1 is SGHTA, CDR2 FQGNSA. CDR3 length: 15 amino acids. Trimming pared 5 bases from V and 8 bases from J, leaving 19 bases between. The CDR3, as DNA: TGTGCCAGCAGCCTCGTGGGGGGGCCTTTGGATGAGCAGTTCTTC. As protein: CASSLVGGPLDEQFF.

The sample holds a few counts of this clone. The chain carries TRBV2 and TRBJ2-7, with D possibly matching TRBD1 (6 bases). Germline V CDR1 and CDR2: SNHLY, FYNNEI. The CDR3 sequence is 14 residues long. The ends were cut back, 2 bases at V and 0 bases at J, with 8 bases in the middle. CDR3 DNA sequence: TGTGCCAGCAGTGAATGGGACACCTCCTACGAGCAGTACTTC. Translated, it gives CASSEWDTSYEQYF.

The table lists this clone with a count of one. The chain has TRBV27 and TRBJ2-2, with TRBD2 matching over 8 bases. Per germline, CDR1 MNHEY and CDR2 SMNVEV (reference sequence). This CDR3 is built from 15 residues. The junction had 5 bases not matched to a gene; V was cut back by 4 bases and J by 4 bases. CDR3 in DNA: TGTGCCAGCAGTTCAGTCGGGGGGGGCACCGGGGAGCTGTTTTTT. Amino acids: CASSSVGGGTGELFF.

This clone was observed many times. The CDR3, as DNA: TGTGCCATCAGGCGACAGGGGACCGTCAATGAGCAGTTCTTC. Its protein is CAIRRQGTVNEQFF. The chain combines TRBV10-3 with TRBJ2-1; 8 bases match TRBD1. Germline-derived CDR1 and CDR2 are ENHRY and SYGVKD. Trimming took 6 bases from V and 6 from J; bases not matched to a gene: 7. There are 14 residues in the CDR3.

This sequence joins TRBV27 and TRBJ2-1; TRBD1 might be the D (5 bases). Deletions cut 8 bases from V and 8 bases from J, with 10 bases between. The germline V gene encodes CDR1 MNHEY and CDR2 SMNVEV (reference sequence). The CDR3 has 11 amino acids. CDR3 DNA: TGTGCCAGCGGACAAGCGTATGAGCAGTTCTTC. Its translation is CASGQAYEQFF.

The rearrangement uses TRBV29-1 and TRBJ1-3, with 7 bases aligning to TRBD1. Trimming removed 7 bases from V and 1 base from J; junction bases left unmatched: 4. The CDR3 consists of 13 residues. Germline CDR1 and CDR2: SQVTM and ANQGSEA. The CDR3 DNA follows: TGCAGCGCTGGGACAGATTCTGGAAACACCATATATTTT. This sequence encodes CSAGTDSGNTIYF.

The rearrangement uses TRBV13 and TRBJ2-7; 8 bases are a match to TRBD1. V was clipped by 4 bases and J by 5 bases; unmatched bases: 16. CDR1 and CDR2 from the germline V gene are PRHDT and FYEKMQ (reference sequence). The CDR3 is made up of 17 amino acids. CDR3 sequence: CASSSDRVMGVLNEQYF. CDR3 DNA: TGTGCCAGCAGCTCGGACAGGGTTATGGGGGTACTAAACGAGCAGTACTTC.

The chain is built from TRBV12-5 and TRBJ2-3; D is ambiguous. The CDR3 extends over 13 amino acids. Germline V gene sequence: CDR1 LGHNT, CDR2 FRNRAP. V was trimmed by 1 base and J by 5 bases, leaving 7 bases between them. CDR3 region: CASGLGGQDTQYF. CDR3 nucleotides: TGTGCTAGTGGTTTGGGTGGTCAAGATACGCAGTATTTT.

This chain connects TRBV13 to TRBJ2-7; possibly TRBD1 for D (5 bases). The V gene's germline CDR1 is PRHDT and CDR2 FYEKMQ (reference sequence). V lost 4 bases, J lost 2 bases, and 9 bases lay in between. CDR3 size: 13 residues. CDR3 nucleotide sequence: TGTGCCAGCAGCTATCTGACAGCCTACGAGCAGTACTTC. Residues: CASSYLTAYEQYF.

There are a few counts of this clone. The chain is built from TRBV29-1 and TRBJ2-2; D uncertain. The CDR3 runs 10 residues. Trimming took 5 bases from V and 6 from J, leaving 4 bases between them. CDR1 and CDR2 (germline): SQVTM, ANQGSEA. The CDR3 DNA follows: TGCAGCGTTCTTGCCGGGGAGCTGTTTTTT. Its translation: CSVLAGELFF.

This chain joins TRBV4-1 and TRBJ1-5; the D is unclear. Trimming removed 0 bases at V and 6 bases at J, with 15 bases between. This CDR3 has 16 residues. Germline loops: CDR1 MGHRA, CDR2 YSYEKL. The CDR3: CASSQDGDTAFQPQHF. DNA of the CDR3: TGCGCCAGCAGCCAAGATGGGGATACAGCATTTCAGCCCCAGCATTTT.